This T cell receptor (beta chain) was documented in a study of post-analysis software for immune sequencing data. J gave up 4 bases and V 5 bases, and 3 bases lay outside the gene matches. This CDR3 has 13 amino acids. Germline assignment: CDR1 SEHNR and CDR2 FQNEAQ (reference sequence). cDNA libraries for TCR beta contained unique molecular identifiers. TCRdb reprocessed the PCR reads with MiXCR, giving one entry per CDR3 protein. The table lists 650,000 to 900,000 distinct CDR3 sequences, roughly 50% of them singletons. Whole-study results and caveats: Multiple sclerosis was associated with a significant reduction in normalized Chao1 diversity relative to controls. About five TRBV segments occurring more often in patients than controls included TRBV5-6, TRBV5-1 and TRBV20-1.

A remark on this clonotype: Antigen specificity is unknown.

This clonotype was sampled from a girl aged 5-17 years with multiple sclerosis. The source material was blood. The gene calls are TRBV7-9 and TRBJ2-3; 7 nucleotides agree with TRBD2. The CDR3 reads CASSPTSPDTQYF. In nucleotides, the CDR3 is TGTGCCAGCAGCCCGACTAGCCCAGATACGCAGTATTTT.